These 7 T cell receptor beta chains were sequenced from one sample in a study of regulatory T cells in long-lasting Graves disease listed by TCRdb under 2021. The time point label corresponds to: newly diagnosed GD, antithyroid drugs for less than 3 months. RNA was extracted from PBMCs in TRIzol for both TCR sequencing and RNA sequencing. Receptor amplification or capture employed multiplex PCR. The sequencer was an Illumina HiSeq 4000. CDR3 regions were amplified by Arm-PCR with iRepertoire HTBI primers to construct TCR beta libraries. TCRdb reran the public reads through fastp at Q25 and MiXCR, keeping productive beta chains. Rows are combined by CDR3 protein, so each entry shows the most common genes and DNA. The sample has 450,000 to 600,000 distinct CDR3 sequences on record, about 14% of them singletons. Roughly a tenth of the sample is taken by the ten largest. This sample also belongs to another study, concerning T cells in Graves' hyperthyroidism and ophthalmopathy.

This specimen consisted of peripheral blood mononuclear cells (PBMCs), obtained at new diagnosis, from a patient treated with antithyroid drugs. These TCRs come from a young man with Graves disease. Donor details come from another sample of the same person, matched by shared clones.

This clonotype was counted at least ten times. CDR3 residues: CSVPNRGRGYGYTF. The CDR3 DNA sequence: TGCAGCGTCCCAAACCGGGGGCGCGGCTATGGCTACACCTTC. This chain links TRBV29-1 with TRBJ1-2, with D perhaps TRBD1 (6 bases). The CDR3 length is 14 residues. V was trimmed by 6 bases and J by 4 bases, leaving 18 bases between them. The germline gives CDR1 SQVTM, CDR2 ANQGSEA.

This clonotype has ten or more counts. This chain links TRBV5-1 with TRBJ2-1; 12 positions match TRBD2. Germline values: CDR1 SGHRS, CDR2 YFSETQ. This CDR3 has 14 amino acids. Germline trimming cut 2 bases from V and 8 bases from J; bases unmatched to any gene: 2. CDR3 sequence (DNA): TGCGCCAGCAGCTTAGCTAGCGGGAGGGATGAGCAGTTCTTC. Its translation: CASSLASGRDEQFF.

This clonotype was detected many times. The gene calls are TRBV28 and TRBJ2-5; 7 positions match TRBD1. The CDR3 runs to 14 residues. V lost 3 bases, J lost 5 bases, and 6 bases stayed unmatched. The germline V gene encodes CDR1 MDHEN and CDR2 SYDVKM. The CDR3 DNA follows: TGTGCCAGCAGTTTGTCGCCGGGACAGGAGACCCAGTACTTC. Translated, it gives CASSLSPGQETQYF.

This clonotype occurred many times. The rearrangement joins TRBV20-1 to TRBJ2-5; either TRBD1 or TRBD2 may supply D (6 bases each). This CDR3 region has 13 residues. Trimming took 3 bases from V and 5 from J, leaving 13 bases between them. Germline CDR1 reads DFQATT; CDR2 reads SNEGSKA (reference sequence). The CDR3 region has the DNA TGCAGTGCTAGTTGGGGGGCCGTTGAGACCCAGTACTTC. It codes for CSASWGAVETQYF.

This clonotype was observed at least ten times. J is TRBJ2-5 and V is TRBV20-1; 8 nucleotides align to TRBD1. This CDR3 region has 15 residues. V shed 3 bases and J 2 bases; nucleotides not matched to a gene: 8. Germline CDR1 DFQATT, CDR2 SNEGSKA (reference sequence). In DNA form, the CDR3 reads TGCAGTGCTAGGACCATGAGGACAGGGCAAGAGACCCAGTACTTC. Residues: CSARTMRTGQETQYF.

This clonotype has a handful of counts. The CDR3 loop reads CATFSPYSYEQYF. The CDR3 nucleotides are TGTGCCACCTTCTCACCCTATTCCTACGAGCAGTACTTC. J is TRBJ2-7 and V is TRBV6-1; D unclear. Germline assignment: CDR1 MNHNS and CDR2 SASEGT. The CDR3 contains 13 residues. Trimming pared 10 bases from V and 1 base from J, leaving 14 bases between.

This clonotype has a handful of counts. The chain combines TRBV29-1 with TRBJ1-3; D call uncertain. Trimming left V 2 bases short and J 0 bases short, with 2 bases between. This CDR3 is built from 12 residues. Germline assignment: CDR1 SQVTM and CDR2 ANQGSEA. The CDR3 bases are TGCAGCGTTGAATTCTCTGGAAACACCATATATTTT. Translated: CSVEFSGNTIYF.